The 27 T cell receptor beta chains below all came from one sample that was sequenced in a study of PD-1 blockade in mismatch repair-deficient tumors. Profiling relied on immunoSEQ multiplex PCR, and the TCRdb table lists in-frame clones only, not all of them. The sample carries about 40,000 clones, around 79% recorded once. This sample comprised peripheral blood, obtained 4 weeks after starting pembrolizumab. These receptors all stem from an adult with mismatch repair-deficient cancer.

This chain joins TRBV23-1 and TRBJ2-7; D is undetermined. TRBV23-1 counts as an open reading frame of uncertain function. The ends were cut back, 2 bases at V and 1 base at J, with 15 bases in the middle. The CDR3 contains 16 residues. Here the CDR3 reads CASSQVRAAASYEQYF. CDR3 bases: TGCGCCAGCAGTCAAGTTCGGGCAGCCGCATCCTACGAGCAGTACTTC.

This clone was detected only a few times. V is TRBV11-1 and J is TRBJ2-7; D is ambiguous. Germline V gene lookup returns CDR1 SGHAT and CDR2 FQDESV (reference sequence). Trimming took 6 bases from V and 6 from J, leaving 21 bases between them. The CDR3 spans 15 residues. CDR3 coding DNA: TGTGCCAGCAGTCGCGTCAGATCCTCACCGGCCGAGCAGTACTTC. It yields the protein CASSRVRSSPAEQYF. Full variable domain (outside the CDR3, taken from reference TRBV11-1 and TRBJ2-7): EAEVAQSPRYKITEKSQAVAFWCDPISGHATLYWYRQILGQGPELLVQFQDESVVDDSQLPKDRFSAERLKGVDSTLKIQPAELGDSAMYLCASSRVRSSPAEQYFGPGTRLTVT.

The V call is TRBV19, the J call TRBJ1-5; no firm D call. Trimming left V 4 bases short and J 0 bases short, with 13 bases between. The CDR3 is made up of 16 amino acids. The germline CDR1 and CDR2 sequences are LNHDA and SQIVND (reference sequence). The CDR3 DNA follows: TGTGCCAGTAGTAATGATCAGATTACTAGCAATCAGCCCCAGCATTTT. Amino acid sequence: CASSNDQITSNQPQHF.

The chain combines TRBV28 with TRBJ2-2, with 8 bases that match TRBD1. From germline, CDR1 is MDHEN and CDR2 SYDVKM. This CDR3 has 16 amino acids. With 6 bases clipped from V and 3 bases from J, the junction kept 9 bases outside the gene matches. CDR3 sequence (DNA): TGTGCCAGCAGGCCCACAGGGGGAAGGCACACCGGGGAGCTGTTTTTT. Its protein is CASRPTGGRHTGELFF.

V usage is TRBV12-2 and J usage is TRBJ2-2. TRBV12-2 is classified as a pseudogene. The CDR3 is made up of 18 amino acids. The CDR3 loop reads CASRFAPVGPLNTGELFF. The CDR3, as DNA: TGTGCAAGTCGCTTTGCCCCGGTGGGTCCTTTAAACACCGGGGAGCTGTTTTTT.

J is TRBJ2-5 and V is TRBV28, with 11 bases fitting TRBD2. Unmatched junction bases numbered 8, after V lost 1 base and J lost 4 bases. The CDR3 covers 17 residues. Germline V gives CDR1 MDHEN, CDR2 SYDVKM. CDR3 region: CASSLSGTSGGRETQYF. CDR3 DNA: TGTGCCAGCAGTTTATCTGGGACTAGCGGAGGGAGAGAGACCCAGTACTTC.

The chain has TRBV15 and TRBJ2-3; 7 bases agree with TRBD2. Germline V lookup: CDR1 LNHNV, CDR2 YYDKDF (reference sequence). This CDR3 has 16 amino acids. V shed 0 bases, J shed 6 bases, and the junction held 9 bases outside the gene matches. CDR3 sequence (DNA): TGTGCCACCAGCAGAGACTCTGGGACTATCCGGGATACGCAGTATTTT. Its translation: CATSRDSGTIRDTQYF.

The chain couples TRBV4-2 to TRBJ1-5, with D tentatively TRBD1 (5 bases). V was cut by 0 bases and J by 0 bases, with 12 bases left in between. The CDR3 sequence is 17 residues long. Germline lookup yields CDR1 LGHNA and CDR2 YNFKEQ. In nucleotides, the CDR3 is TGTGCCAGCAGCCAAGAGGGGACGGACTATAGCAATCAGCCCCAGCATTTT. It yields the protein CASSQEGTDYSNQPQHF.

The V gene is TRBV4-3, the J gene TRBJ1-1, with D unclear. In germline, CDR1 is LGHNA, CDR2 YSLEER. CDR3 length: 14 residues. V lost 1 base to trimming and J lost 1 base, with 7 bases between them. CDR3 sequence: CASSQVGGNTEAFF. The CDR3 DNA reads as TGCGCCAGCAGCCAAGTAGGCGGGAACACTGAAGCTTTCTTT.

This chain joins TRBV28 and TRBJ2-1; D remains ambiguous. V lost 4 bases and J 8 bases, leaving 9 bases between the germline ends. From germline, CDR1 is MDHEN and CDR2 SYDVKM. The CDR3 extends over 12 amino acids. In nucleotides, the CDR3 is TGTGCCAGCAGTTCCATGTCCGATGAGCAGTTCTTC. It yields the protein CASSSMSDEQFF. Full variable domain (remainder filled in from reference TRBV28 and TRBJ2-1): DVKVTQSSRYLVKRTGEKVFLECVQDMDHENMFWYRQDPGLGLRLIYFSYDVKMKEKGDIPEGYSVSREKKERFSLILESASTNQTSMYLCASSSMSDEQFFGPGTRLTVL.

The CDR3 region is CASRNSSGGYNEQFF. CDR3 sequence (DNA): TGTGCCAGCAGGAACTCTAGCGGGGGGTACAATGAGCAGTTCTTC. The chain couples TRBV2 to TRBJ2-1, with 11 bases identical to TRBD2. The germline gives CDR1 SNHLY, CDR2 FYNNEI. The CDR3 is 15 amino acids. V shed 6 bases, J shed 4 bases, and the junction held 5 bases outside the gene matches.

On this clone: Other DNA sequences within the sample encode an identical CDR3. V usage is TRBV25-1 and J usage is TRBJ2-3; 7 bases match TRBD1. Trimming cost V 4 bases and J 0 bases; bases outside gene matches: 10. CDR3 length equals 17 residues. The germline V gene has CDR1 MGHDK and CDR2 SYGVNS. The CDR3 is CASSAPGDSPSTDTQYF. The CDR3 DNA is TGTGCCAGCAGTGCCCCAGGGGACAGTCCTAGCACAGATACGCAGTATTTT.

The chain carries TRBV5-6 and TRBJ2-7; D gene uncertain. Germline V gene data show CDR1 as SGHDT and CDR2 as YYEEEE. V lost 4 bases to trimming and J lost 0 bases, with 5 bases between them. The CDR3 runs to 12 residues. The CDR3 DNA is TGTGCCAGCAGCCAGAGCTCCTACGAGCAGTACTTC. This sequence encodes CASSQSSYEQYF.

V and J are TRBV30 and TRBJ2-3, with 12 bases aligning to TRBD1. The trim removed 4 bases at V and 4 bases at J, leaving 9 bases unmatched. Germline lookup yields CDR1 GTSNPN and CDR2 SVGIG (reference sequence). The CDR3 is 16 residues long. The DNA of the CDR3 is TGTGCCTGGACCCGAACCGGGACAGGGGGCGCAGATACGCAGTATTTT. Protein sequence: CAWTRTGTGGADTQYF.

The V and J genes are TRBV19 and TRBJ1-4; no firm D call. In germline, CDR1 is LNHDA, CDR2 SQIVND (reference sequence). The V end lost 9 bases, the J end lost 7 bases, and 15 bases lay between the germline ends. This CDR3 is built from 13 residues. CDR3 amino acids: CASRTTIAEKLFF. CDR3 sequence (DNA): TGTGCCAGCCGAACAACAATAGCTGAAAAACTGTTTTTT.

Comments on this clone: The sample carries other DNA sequences with the same CDR3. The chain recombines TRBV15 with TRBJ2-1; no definite D call. The germline V gene encodes CDR1 LNHNV and CDR2 YYDKDF (reference sequence). The CDR3 is 15 residues long. The V end lost 3 bases, the J end lost 12 bases, and 21 bases lay between the germline ends. The CDR3 loop is CATSSSGLVMKGQFF. The CDR3 DNA follows: TGTGCCACCAGCAGTTCGGGCCTAGTAATGAAAGGGCAGTTCTTC.

This chain joins TRBV28 and TRBJ1-1; no definite D call. Deletions cut 3 bases from V and 0 bases from J, with 14 bases between. The CDR3 has 16 amino acids. The germline CDR1 and CDR2 sequences are MDHEN and SYDVKM. The DNA for the CDR3 is TGTGCCAGCAGTTTCGGCGGAATCCTAATGAACACTGAAGCTTTCTTT. This sequence encodes CASSFGGILMNTEAFF.

The chain links TRBV19 to TRBJ2-3, with 13 positions matching TRBD2. The CDR3 runs 15 residues. CDR1 and CDR2 from the germline V gene are LNHDA and SQIVND (reference sequence). The V segment lost 4 bases and the J segment 9 bases; nucleotides outside the gene matches: 7. The CDR3 DNA is TGTGCCAGTAGTAACCAGGGACTAGCGGGACGAACGCAGTATTTT. This encodes CASSNQGLAGRTQYF.

The J gene is TRBJ1-2, the V gene TRBV5-1; the match to TRBD1 covers 7 bases. Germline CDR1 is SGHRS and CDR2 is YFSETQ. This CDR3 spans 16 amino acids. V lost 1 base, J lost 2 bases, and 8 bases stayed unmatched. The CDR3 DNA sequence: TGCGCCAGCAGCTTGTGGGCACAGGGGACAAACTATGGCTACACCTTC. Protein sequence: CASSLWAQGTNYGYTF.

This chain uses TRBV11-2 with TRBJ1-4; D unresolved. CDR3 length equals 14 residues. V lost 3 bases and J 0 bases, leaving 5 bases between the germline ends. From germline, CDR1 is SGHAT and CDR2 FQNNGV. This CDR3 reads CASSLISTNEKLFF. The CDR3 region has the DNA TGTGCCAGCAGCTTGATTTCAACTAATGAAAAACTGTTTTTT.

The chain uses TRBV29-1 and TRBJ2-1, with D maybe TRBD1 (5 bases). Trimming stripped 7 bases from V and 5 bases from J, with 6 bases between. The CDR3 contains 10 residues. The germline gives CDR1 SQVTM, CDR2 ANQGSEA. CDR3 DNA sequence: TGCAGCGGCAGGGACAATGAGCAGTTCTTC. Translated, it gives CSGRDNEQFF.

The genes are TRBV7-9 and TRBJ2-3; TRBD1 matches at 8 bases. The germline gives CDR1 SEHNR, CDR2 FQNEAQ (reference sequence). After removal of 5 bases from V and 2 bases from J, the junction contained 9 bases not matched to a gene. CDR3 length: 16 residues. CDR3 nucleotides: TGTGCCAGCAGCACCCGGACAGGGAGAGACACAGATACGCAGTATTTT. Protein sequence: CASSTRTGRDTDTQYF.

The chain couples TRBV9 to TRBJ1-3; 11 positions match TRBD1. Germline values: CDR1 SGDLS, CDR2 YYNGEE. V dropped 4 bases and J dropped 2; count of bases not matched to a gene: 5. There are 16 residues in the CDR3. CDR3 in DNA: TGTGCCAGCAGCCAGAAGGGACAGGGGGCTGGAAACACCATATATTTT. Translated: CASSQKGQGAGNTIYF.

The rearrangement joins TRBV9 to TRBJ1-3; 7 positions agree with TRBD1. Trimming cost V 0 bases and J 0 bases; bases outside gene matches: 9. The germline CDR1 and CDR2 sequences are SGDLS and YYNGEE. The CDR3 consists of 18 residues. CDR3 in amino acids: CASSVDTDRLFSGNTIYF. For the CDR3, the DNA is TGTGCCAGCAGCGTAGATACGGACAGGCTTTTCTCTGGAAACACCATATATTTT.

The rearrangement links TRBV9 to TRBJ2-7; TRBD1 might be the D (5 bases). CDR3 length: 15 residues. Germline V lookup: CDR1 SGDLS, CDR2 YYNGEE. V gave up 0 bases and J gave up 6 bases, with 16 bases separating them. CDR3 DNA: TGTGCCAGCAGCGTAGTAGGTGACAGTTTGTCCGAGCAGTACTTC. Translated, it gives CASSVVGDSLSEQYF.

By share, this clone counts as large. This chain connects TRBV6-4 to TRBJ1-2; perhaps TRBD1 as D (5 bases). Trimming took off 5 bases at V and 7 bases at J, with 14 bases between the two ends. Germline assignment: CDR1 MRHNA and CDR2 SNTAGT. The CDR3 has 13 residues. CDR3 nucleotides: TGTGCCAGCAGTCCGGACGTGAGGGGTGGCTACACCTTC. This codes for CASSPDVRGGYTF.

V is TRBV4-3 and J is TRBJ1-4; TRBD1 matches 9 bases. CDR3 size: 16 residues. After removal of 4 bases from V and 7 bases from J, the junction contained 10 bases not matched to a gene. The V gene's germline CDR1 is LGHNA and CDR2 YSLEER. The CDR3 protein is CASSRNTGGLGEKLFF. The CDR3 coding sequence is TGCGCCAGCAGCCGGAACACAGGGGGCCTCGGTGAAAAACTGTTTTTT.